This paragraph covers one T cell receptor beta chain sequence. The source of the sample is a study of blood T cell repertoires in COVID-19. The overall study: Acute and convalescent COVID-19 samples came from the United States, Italy and Spain.

One Seattle source followed patients from active infection through their disease course. V trimming: 7 bases; J trimming: 4 bases; junction bases outside the gene matches: 11. The CDR3 spans 15 residues. Germline values: CDR1 MNHEY, CDR2 SVGAGI. Using immunoSEQ multiplex PCR, the repertoire was profiled, and TCRdb retains in-frame clones only, with some absent. The sample includes about 350,000 clones, 88% seen only once; the top ten take 6% to 8.5%. V is TRBV6-5 and J is TRBJ1-1; 8 bases line up with TRBD1. The TCR originated in a woman between 70 and 85 years old with COVID-19, enrolled during active disease. Sequencing was performed on peripheral blood. The CDR3 loop is CASIAPGGAGTEAFF. CDR3 coding DNA: TGTGCCAGCATCGCTCCAGGGGGCGCGGGCACTGAAGCTTTCTTT.